Below, 11 T cell receptor beta chains from the same sample are listed, as sequenced in a study of T cell changes during pregnancy in multiple sclerosis. This table comes from immunoSEQ multiplex PCR, and its TCRdb copy is limited to in-frame clones, with some not included. In the table there are some 100,000 clones, about 94% of which are singletons. The specimen was peripheral blood, collected before pregnancy. These receptors came from a female donor with multiple sclerosis, enrolled in a pregnancy study.

The genes are TRBV5-1 and TRBJ2-1, with 12 bases aligning to TRBD2. V was clipped by 4 bases and J by 7 bases; unmatched bases: 6. This CDR3 is 15 amino acids long. Germline CDR1 and CDR2: SGHRS and YFSETQ. CDR3 bases: TGCGCCAGCAGCCTAGGACTAGCGGGATTAAATGAGCAGTTCTTC. Its translation is CASSLGLAGLNEQFF. Filled out from reference TRBV5-1 and TRBJ2-1, the complete variable domain reads KAGVTQTPRYLIKTRGQQVTLSCSPISGHRSVSWYQQTPGQGLQFLFEYFSETQRNKGNFPGRFSGRQFSNSRSEMNVSTLELGDSALYLCASSLGLAGLNEQFFGPGTRLTVL.

To note about this clone: Within the sample, other DNA sequences also encode this same CDR3. The J gene is TRBJ1-5, the V gene TRBV5-1, with TRBD1 as a possible D gene (5 bases). This CDR3 is 13 amino acids long. Germline-derived CDR1 and CDR2 are SGHRS and YFSETQ. V lost 0 bases to trimming and J lost 5 bases, with 6 bases between them. This chain's CDR3 is CASSLGGDQPQHF. For the CDR3, the DNA is TGCGCCAGCAGCTTGGGGGGGGATCAGCCCCAGCATTTT.

This rearrangement joins TRBV7-8 to TRBJ2-7; 8 nucleotides align to TRBD2. The V and J ends lost 5 bases and 5 bases, in that order; junction bases with no gene match: 14. CDR3 length: 16 residues. Germline V gene data show CDR1 as SGHVS and CDR2 as FQNEAQ. The CDR3 DNA follows: TGTGCCAGCAGCACTACAGGGACCGACGGGGGGGACGAGCAGTACTTC. Translation: CASSTTGTDGGDEQYF. The full variable domain, with the rest looked up from reference TRBV7-8 and TRBJ2-7, is GAGVSQSPRYKVAKRGQDVALRCDPISGHVSLFWYQQALGQGPEFLTYFQNEAQLDKSGLPSDRFFAERPEGSVSTLKIQRTQQEDSAVYLCASSTTGTDGGDEQYFGPGTRLTVT.

This clone was detected only a few times. The chain combines TRBV2 with TRBJ2-7, with 7 positions matching TRBD2. Germline lookup yields CDR1 SNHLY and CDR2 FYNNEI. V lost 4 bases to trimming and J lost 5 bases; unmatched junction nucleotides: 2. This CDR3 contains 12 residues. Here the CDR3 DNA reads TGTGCCAGCAGTGGAGGGAGGGACGAGCAGTACTTC. This sequence encodes CASSGGRDEQYF. The full variable domain, its missing parts supplied by reference TRBV2 and TRBJ2-7, is EPEVTQTPSHQVTQMGQEVILRCVPISNHLYFYWYRQILGQKVEFLVSFYNNEISEKSEIFDDQFSVERPDGSNFTLKIRSTKLEDSAMYFCASSGGRDEQYFGPGTRLTVT.

The rearrangement uses TRBV27 and TRBJ1-1, with TRBD1 matching over 8 bases. The CDR3 runs 15 residues. Germline assignment: CDR1 MNHEY and CDR2 SMNVEV (reference sequence). The trim removed 6 bases at V and 1 base at J, leaving 7 bases unmatched. The CDR3 spells CASRPQGAGNTEAFF. The CDR3 region has the DNA TGTGCCAGCAGACCCCAGGGGGCGGGGAACACTGAAGCTTTCTTT.

The J gene is TRBJ2-1, the V gene TRBV10-1, with 8 bases identical to TRBD2. Losses at the gene ends were 0 bases for V and 5 bases for J; bases not matched to a gene: 6. Germline V gives CDR1 WNHNN, CDR2 SYGVQD (reference sequence). This CDR3 region has 16 residues. CDR3 in amino acids: CASSESPGGPDNEQFF. The CDR3, as DNA: TGCGCCAGCAGTGAGTCCCCGGGAGGGCCGGACAATGAGCAGTTCTTC.

The rearrangement uses TRBV4-1 and TRBJ2-1; D gene uncertain. The CDR3 loop spans 14 amino acids. The germline gives CDR1 MGHRA, CDR2 YSYEKL. Trimming removed 2 bases from V and 5 bases from J, with 10 bases in between. In nucleotides, the CDR3 is TGCGCCAGCAGCCAATATAACTCGGACAATGAGCAGTTCTTC. Translating gives CASSQYNSDNEQFF.

The rearrangement joins TRBV29-1 to TRBJ2-7, with TRBD1 as a possible D gene (5 bases). Trimming pared 4 bases from V and 2 bases from J, leaving 9 bases between. Germline CDR1 and CDR2: SQVTM and ANQGSEA. The CDR3 is 12 residues long. CDR3 amino acids: CSVADSTYEQYF. DNA of the CDR3: TGCAGCGTTGCCGACAGCACCTACGAGCAGTACTTC.

The gene calls are TRBV27 and TRBJ2-1; D might be TRBD2 (6 bases). The germline V gene encodes CDR1 MNHEY and CDR2 SMNVEV (reference sequence). The CDR3 sequence is 13 residues long. V was trimmed by 2 bases and J by 6 bases, leaving 8 bases between them. Here the CDR3 reads CASSLAGINEQFF. The CDR3 DNA reads TGTGCCAGCAGTTTAGCGGGAATCAATGAGCAGTTCTTC.

V is TRBV25-1 and J is TRBJ1-1, with D hard to call. This CDR3 is built from 15 residues. CDR1 and CDR2 from the germline V gene are MGHDK and SYGVNS. The V and J ends lost 6 bases and 4 bases respectively, with 18 bases between them. CDR3 loop: CASRDSVKLGTEAFF. Here the CDR3 DNA reads TGTGCCAGCAGGGACTCCGTTAAATTAGGCACTGAAGCTTTCTTT. Looking up the rest from reference TRBV25-1 and TRBJ1-1 gives the full variable domain: EADIYQTPRYLVIGTGKKITLECSQTMGHDKMYWYQQDPGMELHLIHYSYGVNSTEKGDLSSESTVSRIRTEHFPLTLESARPSHTSQYLCASRDSVKLGTEAFFGQGTRLTVV.

The chain links TRBV9 to TRBJ2-2, with D perhaps matching TRBD2 (6 bases). Germline V gene lookup returns CDR1 SGDLS and CDR2 YYNGEE. The CDR3 contains 15 residues. V gave up 0 bases and J gave up 4 bases, with 10 bases separating them. The CDR3 sequence is CASSVDGSGTGELFF. Written as DNA, the CDR3 is TGTGCCAGCAGCGTAGACGGGAGTGGCACCGGGGAGCTGTTTTTT.